A single sample gave rise to the 8 T cell receptor beta chains below, sequenced in a study of blood T cell repertoires in COVID-19. Method: immunoSEQ multiplex PCR; TCRdb's copy keeps in-frame clones and lacks some. The table shows about 81,000 clones, with 89% occurring only once. Sequencing input: peripheral blood. The receptors derive from a man aged 70 or older with active or convalescent COVID-19.

In regard to this clone: One junction end disagrees with the germline gene, perhaps due to a read error. V is TRBV11-1 and J is TRBJ1-4; D remains ambiguous. CDR1 and CDR2 (germline): SGHAT, FQDESV (reference sequence). The CDR3 loop spans 15 amino acids. CDR3 sequence: CATRTRHGTSEKLFF. The CDR3 DNA sequence: TGTGCCACCCGAACAAGACACGGAACTAGTGAAAAACTGTTTTTT.

The V gene is TRBV27, the J gene TRBJ1-1, with 7 bases aligning to TRBD1. CDR3 size: 13 residues. With 7 bases clipped from V and 6 bases from J, the junction kept 8 bases outside the gene matches. From germline, CDR1 is MNHEY and CDR2 SMNVEV (reference sequence). The CDR3 nucleotides read TGTGCCAGCAAAGGGGGCCTTATGGCTGAAGCTTTCTTT. Amino acid sequence: CASKGGLMAEAFF.

J is TRBJ2-1 and V is TRBV5-1; TRBD1 matches 10 bases. Germline loops: CDR1 SGHRS, CDR2 YFSETQ. The CDR3 covers 17 residues. V lost 4 bases and J lost 7; bases outside the gene matches: 14. Here the CDR3 reads CASSVIFGTGVTNEQFF. Written as DNA, the CDR3 is TGCGCCAGCAGCGTCATATTTGGGACAGGGGTTACGAATGAGCAGTTCTTC.

This CDR3 reads CASSVLAGGRANEQFF. CDR3 sequence (DNA): TGTGCCAGCAGCGTACTAGCGGGGGGGCGAGCCAATGAGCAGTTCTTC. J is TRBJ2-1 and V is TRBV9, with 12 bases aligning to TRBD2. Unmatched junction bases numbered 5, after V lost 1 base and J lost 6 bases. The germline CDR1 and CDR2 sequences are SGDLS and YYNGEE. The CDR3 spans 16 residues.

This chain links TRBV4-2 with TRBJ2-7; D uncertain. V was shortened by 4 bases and J by 2 bases, with 9 bases between the two germline ends. Germline CDR1 is LGHNA and CDR2 is YNFKEQ. The CDR3 totals 13 residues. In DNA form, the CDR3 reads TGTGCCAGCAGCCCGAGGCTCCCCTACGAGCAGTACTTC. Translated: CASSPRLPYEQYF.

This chain connects TRBV11-2 to TRBJ2-2; D gene ambiguous. This CDR3 is 11 amino acids long. Germline values: CDR1 SGHAT, CDR2 FQNNGV. Deletions cut 5 bases from V and 5 bases from J, with 3 bases between. DNA for the CDR3: TGTGCCAGCAGCCCTACCGGGGAGCTGTTTTTT. Protein: CASSPTGELFF.

The V and J genes are TRBV4-3 and TRBJ2-3, with D perhaps TRBD2 (6 bases). CDR1 is LGHNA and CDR2 is YSLEER in the germline V gene. The CDR3 extends over 15 amino acids. The V end was cut by 0 bases, the J end by 6 bases, with 13 bases between. The CDR3 reads CASSQDRASEDTQYF. Here the CDR3 DNA reads TGCGCCAGCAGCCAAGATAGGGCTAGCGAGGATACGCAGTATTTT.

V is TRBV24-1 and J is TRBJ2-7; D is possibly TRBD1 (5 bases). Germline V gene data show CDR1 as KGHDR and CDR2 as SFDVKD. The V end was cut by 12 bases, the J end by 0 bases, with 20 bases between. This CDR3 has 15 residues. For the CDR3, the DNA is TGTGCCCTCTTGAAGGGGCCTTCGAGCTCCTACGAGCAGTACTTC. Its translation is CALLKGPSSSYEQYF.